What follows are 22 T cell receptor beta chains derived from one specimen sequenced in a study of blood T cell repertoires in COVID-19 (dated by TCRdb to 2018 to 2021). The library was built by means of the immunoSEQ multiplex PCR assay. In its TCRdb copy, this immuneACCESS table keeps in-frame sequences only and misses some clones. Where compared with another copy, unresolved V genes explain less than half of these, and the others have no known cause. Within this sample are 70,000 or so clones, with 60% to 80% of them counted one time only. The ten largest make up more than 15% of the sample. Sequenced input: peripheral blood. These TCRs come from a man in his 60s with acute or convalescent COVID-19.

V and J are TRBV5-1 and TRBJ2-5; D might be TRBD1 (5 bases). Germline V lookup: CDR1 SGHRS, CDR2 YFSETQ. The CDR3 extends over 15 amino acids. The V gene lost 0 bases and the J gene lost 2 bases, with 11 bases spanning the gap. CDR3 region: CASSLVPGPQETQYF. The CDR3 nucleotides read TGCGCCAGCAGCTTGGTCCCAGGGCCTCAAGAGACCCAGTACTTC.

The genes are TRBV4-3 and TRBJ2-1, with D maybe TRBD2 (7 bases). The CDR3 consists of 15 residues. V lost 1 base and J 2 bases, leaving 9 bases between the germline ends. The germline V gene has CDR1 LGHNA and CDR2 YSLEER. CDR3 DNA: TGCGCCAGCAGCCAAGGCGGGGGCCCCTACAATGAGCAGTTCTTC. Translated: CASSQGGGPYNEQFF.

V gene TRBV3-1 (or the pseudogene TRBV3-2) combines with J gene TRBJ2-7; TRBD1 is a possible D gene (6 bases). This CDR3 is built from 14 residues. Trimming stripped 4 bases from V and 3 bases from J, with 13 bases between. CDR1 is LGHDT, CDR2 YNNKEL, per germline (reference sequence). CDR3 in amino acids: CASSRNSDSYEQYF. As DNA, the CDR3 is TGTGCCAGCAGCCGGAACTCGGACAGCTACGAGCAGTACTTC.

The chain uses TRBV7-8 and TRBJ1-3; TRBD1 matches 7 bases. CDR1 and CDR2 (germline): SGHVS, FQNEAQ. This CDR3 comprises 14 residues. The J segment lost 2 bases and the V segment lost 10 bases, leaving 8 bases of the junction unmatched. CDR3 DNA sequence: TGTGCCATAGCCAAAGGGACAGCTGGAAACACCATATATTTT. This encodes CAIAKGTAGNTIYF.

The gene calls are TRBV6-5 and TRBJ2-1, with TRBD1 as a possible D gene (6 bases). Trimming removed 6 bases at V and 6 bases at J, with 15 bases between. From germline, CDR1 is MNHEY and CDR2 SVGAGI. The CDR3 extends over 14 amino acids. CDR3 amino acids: CASRRQVSPNEQFF. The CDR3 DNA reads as TGTGCCAGCAGAAGACAGGTGTCCCCCAATGAGCAGTTCTTC.

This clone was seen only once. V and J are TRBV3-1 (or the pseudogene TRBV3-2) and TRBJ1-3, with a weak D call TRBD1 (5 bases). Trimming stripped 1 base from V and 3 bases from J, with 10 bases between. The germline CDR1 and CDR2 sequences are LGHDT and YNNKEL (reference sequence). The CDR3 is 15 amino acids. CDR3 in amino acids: CASSQGQGNGNTIYF. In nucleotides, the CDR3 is TGTGCCAGCAGCCAAGGCCAGGGCAATGGAAACACCATATATTTT.

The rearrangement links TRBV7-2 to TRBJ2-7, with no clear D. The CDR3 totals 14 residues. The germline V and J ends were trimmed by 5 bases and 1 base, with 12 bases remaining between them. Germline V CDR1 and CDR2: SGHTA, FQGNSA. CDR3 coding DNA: TGTGCCAGCAGCCCCCCGTTTAGATCCTACGAGCAGTACTTC. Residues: CASSPPFRSYEQYF.

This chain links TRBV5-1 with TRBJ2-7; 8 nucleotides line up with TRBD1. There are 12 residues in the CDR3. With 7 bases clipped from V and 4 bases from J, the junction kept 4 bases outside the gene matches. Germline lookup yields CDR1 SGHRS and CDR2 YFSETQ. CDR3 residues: CASYGDRYEQYF. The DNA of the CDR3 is TGCGCCAGCTATGGGGACAGGTACGAGCAGTACTTC.

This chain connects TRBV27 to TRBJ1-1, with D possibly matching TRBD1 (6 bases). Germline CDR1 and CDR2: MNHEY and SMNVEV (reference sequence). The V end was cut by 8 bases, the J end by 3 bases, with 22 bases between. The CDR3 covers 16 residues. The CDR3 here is CASFTSFGGLDTEAFF. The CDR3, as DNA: TGTGCCAGCTTCACTTCGTTCGGGGGGCTGGACACTGAAGCTTTCTTT.

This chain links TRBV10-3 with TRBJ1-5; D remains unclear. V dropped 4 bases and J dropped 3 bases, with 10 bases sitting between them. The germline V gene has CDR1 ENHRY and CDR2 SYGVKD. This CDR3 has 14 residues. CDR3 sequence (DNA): TGTGCCATCAGTGTGAACAACAACAATCAGCCCCAGCATTTT. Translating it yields CAISVNNNNQPQHF.

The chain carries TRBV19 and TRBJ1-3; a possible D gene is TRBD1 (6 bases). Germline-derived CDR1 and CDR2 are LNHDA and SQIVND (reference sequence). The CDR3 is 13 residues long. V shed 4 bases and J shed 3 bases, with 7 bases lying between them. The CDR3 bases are TGTGCCAGTAGTACGGACAGTGGAAACACCATATATTTT. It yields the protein CASSTDSGNTIYF.

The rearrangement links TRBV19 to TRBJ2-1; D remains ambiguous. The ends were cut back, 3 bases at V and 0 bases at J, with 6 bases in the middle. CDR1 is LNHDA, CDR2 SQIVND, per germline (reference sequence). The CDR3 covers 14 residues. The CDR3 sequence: CASSILSSYNEQFF. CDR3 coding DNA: TGTGCCAGTAGTATCCTGAGCTCCTACAATGAGCAGTTCTTC.

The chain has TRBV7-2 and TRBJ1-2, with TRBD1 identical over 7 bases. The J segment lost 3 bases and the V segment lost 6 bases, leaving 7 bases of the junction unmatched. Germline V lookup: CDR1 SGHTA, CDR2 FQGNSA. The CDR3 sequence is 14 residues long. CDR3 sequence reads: CASSPTGAHYGYTF. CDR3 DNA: TGTGCCAGCAGTCCTACAGGGGCACACTATGGCTACACCTTC.

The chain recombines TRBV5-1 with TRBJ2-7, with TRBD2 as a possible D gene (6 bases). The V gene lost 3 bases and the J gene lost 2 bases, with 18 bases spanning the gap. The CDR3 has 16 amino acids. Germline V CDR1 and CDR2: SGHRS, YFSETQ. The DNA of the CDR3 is TGCGCCAGCAGCTCGGGGATAGCGGCCAATCCCTACGAGCAGTACTTC. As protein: CASSSGIAANPYEQYF.

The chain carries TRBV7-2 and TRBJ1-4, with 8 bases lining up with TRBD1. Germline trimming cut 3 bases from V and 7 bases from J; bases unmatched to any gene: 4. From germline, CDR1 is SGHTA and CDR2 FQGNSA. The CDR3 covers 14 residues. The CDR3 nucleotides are TGTGCCAGCAGCTTCCAGGGGGCGGGTGAAAAACTGTTTTTT. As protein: CASSFQGAGEKLFF.

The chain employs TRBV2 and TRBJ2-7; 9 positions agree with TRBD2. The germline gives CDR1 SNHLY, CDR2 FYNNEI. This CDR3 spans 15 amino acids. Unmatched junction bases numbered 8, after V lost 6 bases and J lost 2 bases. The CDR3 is CASRAEAGGTYEQYF. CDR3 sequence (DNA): TGTGCCAGCAGAGCCGAAGCGGGGGGAACCTACGAGCAGTACTTC.

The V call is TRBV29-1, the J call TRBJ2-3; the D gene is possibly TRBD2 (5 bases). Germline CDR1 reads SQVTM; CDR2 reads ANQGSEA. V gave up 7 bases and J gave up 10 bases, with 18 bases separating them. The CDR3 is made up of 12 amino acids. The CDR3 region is CSAGLPGEAQYF. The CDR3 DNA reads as TGCAGCGCCGGATTACCCGGGGAAGCGCAGTATTTT.

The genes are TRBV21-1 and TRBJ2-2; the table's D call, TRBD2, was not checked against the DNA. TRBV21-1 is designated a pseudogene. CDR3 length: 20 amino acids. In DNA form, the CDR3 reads TGTGCCAGCAGCAAAGTGGGTGAACCGAGGCAACCAACGAACACCGGGGAGCTGTTTTTT. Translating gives CASSKVGEPRQPTNTGELFF.

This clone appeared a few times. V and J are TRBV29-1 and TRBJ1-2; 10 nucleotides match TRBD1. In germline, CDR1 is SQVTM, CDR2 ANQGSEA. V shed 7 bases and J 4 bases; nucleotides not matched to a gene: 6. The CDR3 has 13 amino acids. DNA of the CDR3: TGCAGCGCCCGACAGGGGGCGAGCTATGGCTACACCTTC. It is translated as CSARQGASYGYTF.

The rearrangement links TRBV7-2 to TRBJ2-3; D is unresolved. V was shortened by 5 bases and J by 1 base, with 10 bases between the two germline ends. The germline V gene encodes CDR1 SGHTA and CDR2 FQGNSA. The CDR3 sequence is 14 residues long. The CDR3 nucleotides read TGTGCCAGCAGCGAACTTATGGGCACAGATACGCAGTATTTT. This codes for CASSELMGTDTQYF.

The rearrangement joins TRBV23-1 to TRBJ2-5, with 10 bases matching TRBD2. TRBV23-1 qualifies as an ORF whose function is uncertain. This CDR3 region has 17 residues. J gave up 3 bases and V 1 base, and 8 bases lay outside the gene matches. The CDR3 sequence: CASSQWLAGAVEETQYF. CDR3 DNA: TGCGCCAGCAGTCAATGGCTAGCGGGGGCGGTGGAAGAGACCCAGTACTTC.

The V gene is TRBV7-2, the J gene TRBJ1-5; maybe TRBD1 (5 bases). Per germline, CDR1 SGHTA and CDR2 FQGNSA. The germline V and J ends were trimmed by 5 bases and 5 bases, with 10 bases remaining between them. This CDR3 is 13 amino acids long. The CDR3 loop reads CASSGQGYQPQHF. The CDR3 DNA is TGTGCCAGCAGCGGCCAGGGTTATCAGCCCCAGCATTTT.